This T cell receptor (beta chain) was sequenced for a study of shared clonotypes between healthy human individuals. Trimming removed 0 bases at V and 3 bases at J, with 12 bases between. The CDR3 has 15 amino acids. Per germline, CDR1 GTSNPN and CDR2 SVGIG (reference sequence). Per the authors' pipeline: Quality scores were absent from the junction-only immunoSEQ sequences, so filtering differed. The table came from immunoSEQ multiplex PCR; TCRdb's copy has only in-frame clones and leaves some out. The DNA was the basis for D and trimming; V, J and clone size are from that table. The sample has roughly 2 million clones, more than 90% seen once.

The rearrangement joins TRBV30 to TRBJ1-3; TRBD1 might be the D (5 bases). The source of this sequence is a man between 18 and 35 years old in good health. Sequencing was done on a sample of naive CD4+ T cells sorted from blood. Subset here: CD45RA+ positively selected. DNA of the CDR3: TGTGCCTGGAGTGTATTCTCGGGGCTTGGAAACACCATATATTTT. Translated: CAWSVFSGLGNTIYF.